This T cell receptor beta chain was recovered during a study of T cells in Graves' hyperthyroidism and ophthalmopathy (dated by TCRdb to between 2018 and 2020). Concerning the study at large: Peripheral blood was collected at initial diagnosis, before any treatment. A discovery cohort of about a hundred patients, about 40 with Graves' ophthalmopathy and 55 to 60 with stable Graves' hyperthyroidism, was used to find distinguishing TCR V-J signatures. Prospective prediction of ophthalmopathy was tested in an independent validation cohort of 18 hyperthyroidism patients and roughly 16 patients who later progressed to ophthalmopathy. The 100 discovery patients were divided at random into training and test sets in a 7:3 ratio. In over five Graves' hyperthyroidism patients, the study also compared T-cell repertoires from thyroid tissue with T-cell repertoires from blood. Once sampling was done, hyperthyroidism patients were given methimazole at a starting dose of 30 mg daily, whereas ophthalmopathy patients were given high-dose intravenous methylprednisolone. TCR Vbeta CDR3 sequencing of 120 to 150 peripheral blood samples (43 ophthalmopathy, about 80 hyperthyroidism and roughly 17 progressor patients) is reported in the paper. Study-wide conclusions, independent of this receptor: No statistical method was used to set the sample size in advance, and investigators knew the group allocation. Most expanded thyroid clonotypes (frequency above 0.001) were also found in blood, which suggests that blood repertoires may mirror thyroid immune responses. A 13 V-J signature model separated ophthalmopathy from stable hyperthyroidism, with 87.88% sensitivity and roughly 81% specificity in cross-validation and 80%/75% in testing. In validation, the model predicted progression to ophthalmopathy with just under 71% sensitivity and approximately 74% specificity, a median of around six months before onset.

This clonotype has at least ten counts. Its antigen is still unknown. No base qualities exist here, and no much larger clone lies one base off it. The TCR beta CDR3 regions were amplified from RNA transcripts. The TCR CDR3 was subjected to a first round of RT-PCR using the HTBI primer set and the Qiagen OneStep RT-PCR kit. A second multiplex PCR round built the libraries, followed by size selection and purification. Sequencing of the libraries was done on an Illumina HiSeq2000 using paired-end 100 bp reads. As for how the authors treated the data: SOAPnuke was used to process the raw data, removing reads that contained adapters or uncalled bases, had a mean Phred below 15, or lacked an exact match to the constant primer or identifier. High-quality paired reads were merged using COPE v1.2.5, and each unique nucleotide sequence was defined as a clonotype. MiTCR v1.1 was used to align clonotypes to the IMGT TRBV, TRBD and TRBJ reference segments. Analysis was restricted to V-J combinations with a frequency above 0.0001, which covered 99% to 99.2% of repertoires. A TCS score was defined as the ratio of F50 (clonal expansion) to E x V (chaos), with BLOSUM62-based TCRdist applied between CDR3 peptides within each V-J. Welch's t-statistics and random forest reduced approximately 520 V-J features to about 13, which were used in a naive Bayes classifier (R e1071). TCRdb took the public reads, trimmed them with fastp at Q25, ran MiXCR for clone calling and kept in-frame beta chains. Rows merge per CDR3 protein into single entries with the most common DNA and genes. For this entry, the V and J calls and clone size follow TCRdb and not the study's own pipeline. The sample has some 460,000 distinct CDR3 sequences on record, approximately 15% of them singletons. Roughly 7.7% of the sample comes from the top ten.

Stable Graves' hyperthyroidism was defined as no progression to ophthalmopathy during 18 months of follow-up. Hyperthyroidism patients were newly diagnosed, had a disease duration of under 2 months, and were aged 18 to 65 years. The study excluded patients with uncontrolled infections, other autoimmune diseases, pregnancy or lactation. Diagnoses were established on the basis of clinical symptoms, serum thyroxine and TRAb, thyroid ultrasound, and orbital computed tomography. PBMCs were separated from roughly 10 ml of fresh peripheral blood using Ficoll-Paque density gradient centrifugation. Total RNA was extracted using Trizol reagent, and RNA quality was assessed on an Agilent 2100 Bioanalyzer. Inclusive of the bounding cysteine and phenylalanine, the CDR3 is 19 residues long. CDR3 DNA only is kept here, 57 bases in frame from base 1. CDR1 SQVTM and CDR2 ANQGSEA are derived from the germline V gene. For this chain, trimming is 4 bases at the V end and 5 bases at the J end, and the number of junction bases without a gene match is 18.

The sequencing input was blood. This chain is built from TRBV29-1 and TRBJ2-5, with 14 central nucleotides matching TRBD2. This TCR was sampled from a woman between 18 and 29 years old with Graves' hyperthyroidism. CDR3 reads: CSVARDRGGLAGVEETQYF. The DNA sequence is as follows: TGCAGCGTTGCCCGGGACAGGGGGGGACTAGCGGGAGTCGAGGAGACCCAGTACTTC.